The 6 T cell receptor beta chains presented below share a single source sample, sequenced in a study of technical replicates of blood from a handful of donors. Produced via immunoSEQ multiplex PCR; TCRdb's table is partial and in-frame only. The table includes fewer than 75,000 clones, roughly 90% detected once. Sequencing used PBMCs. The source is a human donor in good health. Some clones in this sample may be carry-over from other donors' samples.

This clone was picked up a small number of times. V is TRBV7-9 and J is TRBJ2-7; 7 positions match TRBD1. Germline CDR1 is SEHNR and CDR2 is FQNEAQ (reference sequence). This CDR3 has 16 residues. V shed 2 bases and J 6 bases; nucleotides not matched to a gene: 13. CDR3 nucleotide sequence: TGTGCCAGCAGCTTATTCCGGGACAGAGGGAAGGCCGAGCAGTACTTC. Its translation is CASSLFRDRGKAEQYF.

This clone was detected only a few times. The chain uses TRBV7-2 and TRBJ1-3; D is possibly TRBD1 (5 bases). CDR1 and CDR2 (germline): SGHTA, FQGNSA. The CDR3 has 14 residues. V was cut by 5 bases and J by 14 bases, with 22 bases left in between. CDR3 DNA sequence: TGTGCCAGCAGCCCTTACCCGGGGGACCGGGCTTTATATTTT. As protein: CASSPYPGDRALYF. Drawing the rest from reference TRBV7-2 and TRBJ1-3, the complete variable domain is GAGVSQSPSNKVTEKGKDVELRCDPISGHTALYWYRQSLGQGLEFLIYFQGNSAPDKSGLPSDRFSAERTGGSVSTLTIQRTQQEDSAVYLCASSPYPGDRALYFGEGSWLTVV.

The V call is TRBV15, the J call TRBJ2-7; D is possibly TRBD2 (7 bases). Deletions cut 9 bases from V and 3 bases from J, with 18 bases between. The CDR3 has 14 amino acids. Germline V gene sequence: CDR1 LNHNV, CDR2 YYDKDF (reference sequence). CDR3 sequence reads: CATESGEGDYEQYF. The CDR3 region has the DNA TGTGCCACGGAGTCGGGGGAGGGGGACTACGAGCAGTACTTC.

The rearrangement links TRBV6-1 to TRBJ2-2; 7 bases are shared with TRBD1. This CDR3 region has 15 residues. Germline V gene sequence: CDR1 MNHNS, CDR2 SASEGT. J gave up 0 bases and V 6 bases, and 4 bases lay outside the gene matches. CDR3 DNA sequence: TGTGCCAGCAGGATACAGGGGTCGAACACCGGGGAGCTGTTTTTT. It is translated as CASRIQGSNTGELFF.

This clone was counted only a few times. This chain joins TRBV6-5 and TRBJ1-1; 8 bases agree with TRBD1. The CDR3 is made up of 15 amino acids. Germline V gives CDR1 MNHEY, CDR2 SVGAGI. J gave up 1 base and V 4 bases, and 5 bases lay outside the gene matches. CDR3 DNA sequence: TGTGCCAGCAGTTGCCGGGACAGGCCGAACACTGAAGCTTTCTTT. Amino acids: CASSCRDRPNTEAFF.

The chain is built from TRBV4-3 and TRBJ1-6; a possible D gene is TRBD1 (5 bases). Trimming shortened V by 1 base and J by 2 bases, and 12 bases separated the two germline ends. This CDR3 has 17 residues. Germline V gives CDR1 LGHNA, CDR2 YSLEER. The CDR3 protein is CASSQVGEDAYNSPLHF. CDR3 DNA: TGCGCCAGCAGCCAAGTAGGGGAAGACGCCTATAATTCACCCCTCCACTTT.